This T cell receptor (beta chain) was identified during a study of CD4 T cell repertoires in COVID-19. Donors had recovered from mild-to-severe COVID-19. This clone turned up a few times. Assay used: immunoSEQ multiplex PCR; TCRdb lists only in-frame clones, some missing. The sample gives approximately 75,000 clones, around 82% of which show up once; about 0.58% is in the top ten. This CDR3 contains 17 residues. The germline gives CDR1 SGHDN, CDR2 FVKESK. Between the trimmed V and J ends, which lost 5 bases and 5 bases, there was a span of 19 bases. The rearrangement links TRBV14 to TRBJ1-6, with D possibly TRBD1 on 5 matching bases. The source material was CD4+ T cells from peripheral blood, sampled after recovery from COVID-19. The receptor comes from a human donor who had COVID-19. CDR3 loop: CASSSPNDGAHNSPLHF. The CDR3 DNA is TGTGCCAGCAGCTCCCCGAACGATGGGGCCCATAATTCACCCCTCCACTTT.